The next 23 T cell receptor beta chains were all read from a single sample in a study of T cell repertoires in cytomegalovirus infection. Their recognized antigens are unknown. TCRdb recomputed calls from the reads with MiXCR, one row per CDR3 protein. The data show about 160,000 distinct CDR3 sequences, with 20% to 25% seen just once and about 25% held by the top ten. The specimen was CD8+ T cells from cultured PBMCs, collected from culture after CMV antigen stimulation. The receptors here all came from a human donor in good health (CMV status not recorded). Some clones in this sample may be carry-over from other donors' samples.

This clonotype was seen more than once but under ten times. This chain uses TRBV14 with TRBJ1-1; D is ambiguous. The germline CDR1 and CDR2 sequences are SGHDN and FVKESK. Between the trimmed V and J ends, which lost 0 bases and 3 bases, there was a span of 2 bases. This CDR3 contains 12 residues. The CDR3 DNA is TGTGCCAGCAGCCAAGATTACACTGAAGCTTTCTTT. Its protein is CASSQDYTEAFF.

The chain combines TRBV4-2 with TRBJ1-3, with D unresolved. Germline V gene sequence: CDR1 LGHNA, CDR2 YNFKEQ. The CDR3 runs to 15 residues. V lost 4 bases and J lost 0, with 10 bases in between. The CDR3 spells CASSPLGSSGNTIYF. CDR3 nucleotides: TGTGCCAGCAGCCCCCTTGGATCCTCTGGAAACACCATATATTTT.

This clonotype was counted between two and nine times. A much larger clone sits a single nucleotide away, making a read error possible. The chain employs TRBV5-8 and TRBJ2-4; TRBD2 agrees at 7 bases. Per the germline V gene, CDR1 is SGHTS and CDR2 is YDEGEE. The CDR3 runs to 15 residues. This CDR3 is CASSPREGAKNSQYF. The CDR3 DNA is TGTGCCAGCAGCCCGAGGGAGGGAGCCAAAAACAGTCAGTACTTC. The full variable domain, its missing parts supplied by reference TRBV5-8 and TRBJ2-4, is EAGVTQSPTHLIKTRGQQATLRCSPISGHTSVYWYQQALGLGLQFLLWYDEGEERNRGNFPPRFSGRQFPNYSSELNVNALELEDSALYLCASSPREGAKNSQYFGAGTRLSVL.

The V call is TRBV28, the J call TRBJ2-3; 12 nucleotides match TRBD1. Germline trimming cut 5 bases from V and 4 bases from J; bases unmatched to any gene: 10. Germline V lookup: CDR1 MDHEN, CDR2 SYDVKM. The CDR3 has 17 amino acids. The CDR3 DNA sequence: TGTGCCAGCAGTCCGGGACAGGGGGCGCGAGGCGCAGATACGCAGTATTTT. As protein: CASSPGQGARGADTQYF. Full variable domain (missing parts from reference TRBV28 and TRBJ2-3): DVKVTQSSRYLVKRTGEKVFLECVQDMDHENMFWYRQDPGLGLRLIYFSYDVKMKEKGDIPEGYSVSREKKERFSLILESASTNQTSMYLCASSPGQGARGADTQYFGPGTRLTVL.

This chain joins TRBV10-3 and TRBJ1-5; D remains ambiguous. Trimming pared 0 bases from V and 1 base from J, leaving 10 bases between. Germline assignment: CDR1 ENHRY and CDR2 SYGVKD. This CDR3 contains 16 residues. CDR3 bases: TGTGCCATCAGTGAGTCTTGGGCGAAGAGCAATCAGCCCCAGCATTTT. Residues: CAISESWAKSNQPQHF.

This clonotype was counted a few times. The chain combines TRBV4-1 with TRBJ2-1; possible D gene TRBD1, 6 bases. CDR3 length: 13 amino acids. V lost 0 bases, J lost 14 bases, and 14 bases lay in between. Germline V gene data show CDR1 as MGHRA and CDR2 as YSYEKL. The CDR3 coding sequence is TGCGCCAGCAGCCAAGATCTGGGGCCAGGGGAGTTCTTC. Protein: CASSQDLGPGEFF.

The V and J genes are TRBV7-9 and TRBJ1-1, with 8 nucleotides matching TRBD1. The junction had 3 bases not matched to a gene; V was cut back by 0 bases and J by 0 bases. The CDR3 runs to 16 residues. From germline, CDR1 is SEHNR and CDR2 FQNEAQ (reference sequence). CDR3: CASSLASTGVNTEAFF. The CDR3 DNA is TGTGCCAGCAGCTTAGCGTCGACAGGGGTGAACACTGAAGCTTTCTTT.

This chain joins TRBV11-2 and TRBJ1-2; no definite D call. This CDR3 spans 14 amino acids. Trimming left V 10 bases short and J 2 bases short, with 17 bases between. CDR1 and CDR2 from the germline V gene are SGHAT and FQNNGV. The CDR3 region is CATLEGSRNYGYTF. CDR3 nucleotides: TGTGCCACCCTCGAGGGCAGTAGAAACTATGGCTACACCTTC.

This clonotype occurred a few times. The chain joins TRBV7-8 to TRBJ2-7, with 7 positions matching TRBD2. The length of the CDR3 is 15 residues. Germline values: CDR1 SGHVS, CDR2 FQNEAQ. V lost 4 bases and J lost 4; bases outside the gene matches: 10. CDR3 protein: CASSSVRGVIYEQYF. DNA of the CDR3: TGTGCCAGCAGCTCAGTCCGGGGGGTCATATACGAGCAGTACTTC.

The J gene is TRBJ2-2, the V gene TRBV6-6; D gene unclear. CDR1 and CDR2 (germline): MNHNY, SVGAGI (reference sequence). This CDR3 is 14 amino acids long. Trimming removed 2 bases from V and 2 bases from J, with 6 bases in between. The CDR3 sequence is CASSYGFNTGELFF. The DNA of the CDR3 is TGTGCCAGCAGTTACGGGTTCAACACCGGGGAGCTGTTTTTT.

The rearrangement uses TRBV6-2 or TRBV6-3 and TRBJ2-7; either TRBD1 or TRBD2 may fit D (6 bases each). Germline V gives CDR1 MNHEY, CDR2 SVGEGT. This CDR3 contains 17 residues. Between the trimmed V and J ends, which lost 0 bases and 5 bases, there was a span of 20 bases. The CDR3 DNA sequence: TGTGCCAGCAGTTACTCGATGGTGCGCAGGGGACTCCACGAGCAGTACTTC. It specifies CASSYSMVRRGLHEQYF.

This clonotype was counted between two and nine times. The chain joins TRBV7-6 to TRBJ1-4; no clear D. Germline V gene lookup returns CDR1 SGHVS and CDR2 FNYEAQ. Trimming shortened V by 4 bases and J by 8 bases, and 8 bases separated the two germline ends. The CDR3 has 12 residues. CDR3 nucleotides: TGTGCCAGCAGCTCTGTTCTCGAAAAACTGTTTTTT. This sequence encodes CASSSVLEKLFF.

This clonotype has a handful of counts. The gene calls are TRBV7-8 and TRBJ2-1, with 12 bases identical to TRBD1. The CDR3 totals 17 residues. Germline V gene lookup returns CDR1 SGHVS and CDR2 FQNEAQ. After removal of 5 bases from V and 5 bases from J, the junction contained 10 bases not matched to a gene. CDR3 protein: CASSHAWDRGLDNEQFF. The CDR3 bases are TGTGCCAGCAGCCACGCCTGGGACAGGGGGCTTGACAATGAGCAGTTCTTC.

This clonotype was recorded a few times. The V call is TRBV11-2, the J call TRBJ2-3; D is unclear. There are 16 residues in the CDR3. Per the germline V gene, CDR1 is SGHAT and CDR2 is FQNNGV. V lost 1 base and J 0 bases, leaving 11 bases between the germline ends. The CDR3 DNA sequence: TGTGCCAGCAGCTTAGCCGGACCCGGTAGCACAGATACGCAGTATTTT. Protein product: CASSLAGPGSTDTQYF.

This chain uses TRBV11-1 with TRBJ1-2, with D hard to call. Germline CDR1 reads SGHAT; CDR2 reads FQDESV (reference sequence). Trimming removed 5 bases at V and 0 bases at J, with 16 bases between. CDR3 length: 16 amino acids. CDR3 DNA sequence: TGTGCCAGCAGCGACTCGTACAGCCCCACTAACTATGGCTACACCTTC. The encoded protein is CASSDSYSPTNYGYTF.

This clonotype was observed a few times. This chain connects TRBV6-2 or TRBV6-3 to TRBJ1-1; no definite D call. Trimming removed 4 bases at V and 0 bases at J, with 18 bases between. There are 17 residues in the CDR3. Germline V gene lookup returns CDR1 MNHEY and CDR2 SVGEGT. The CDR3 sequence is CASSLVEGLFMNTEAFF. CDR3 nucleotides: TGTGCCAGCAGTTTGGTGGAGGGTCTTTTCATGAACACTGAAGCTTTCTTT.

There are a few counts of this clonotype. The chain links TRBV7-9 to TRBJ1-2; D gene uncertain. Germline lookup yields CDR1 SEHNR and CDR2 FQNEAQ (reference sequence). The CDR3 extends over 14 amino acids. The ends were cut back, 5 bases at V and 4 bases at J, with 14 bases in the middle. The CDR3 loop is CASSDSGIPYGYTF. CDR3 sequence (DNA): TGTGCCAGCAGCGATTCCGGGATCCCCTATGGCTACACCTTC. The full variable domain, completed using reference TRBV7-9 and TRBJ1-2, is DTGVSQNPRHKITKRGQNVTFRCDPISEHNRLYWYRQTLGQGPEFLTYFQNEAQLEKSRLLSDRFSAERPKGSFSTLEIQRTEQGDSAMYLCASSDSGIPYGYTFGSGTRLTVV.

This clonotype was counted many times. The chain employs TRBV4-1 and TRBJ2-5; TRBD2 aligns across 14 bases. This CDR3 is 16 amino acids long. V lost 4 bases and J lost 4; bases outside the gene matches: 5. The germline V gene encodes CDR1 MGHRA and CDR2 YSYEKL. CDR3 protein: CASSPTSGGAVETQYF. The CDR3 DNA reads TGCGCCAGCAGCCCGACTAGCGGGGGGGCGGTAGAGACCCAGTACTTC.

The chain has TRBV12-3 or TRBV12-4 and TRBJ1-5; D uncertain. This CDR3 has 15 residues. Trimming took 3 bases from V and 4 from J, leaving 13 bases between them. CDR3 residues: CASSLSTEINQPQHF. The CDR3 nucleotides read TGTGCCAGCAGTTTGTCCACAGAAATTAATCAGCCCCAGCATTTT.

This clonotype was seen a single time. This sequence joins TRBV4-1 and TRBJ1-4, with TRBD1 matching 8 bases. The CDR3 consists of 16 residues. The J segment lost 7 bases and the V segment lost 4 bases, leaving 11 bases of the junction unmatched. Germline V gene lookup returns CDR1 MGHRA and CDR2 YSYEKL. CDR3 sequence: CASSRAPGQEIEKLFF. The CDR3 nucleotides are TGCGCCAGCAGCCGCGCACCGGGACAGGAGATTGAAAAACTGTTTTTT.

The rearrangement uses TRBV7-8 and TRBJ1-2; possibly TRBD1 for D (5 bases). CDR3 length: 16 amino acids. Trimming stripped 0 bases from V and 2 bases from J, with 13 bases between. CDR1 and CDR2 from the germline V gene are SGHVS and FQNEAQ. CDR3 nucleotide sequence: TGTGCCAGCAGCTTAGCATCTACAGGTGACAACTATGGCTACACCTTC. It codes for CASSLASTGDNYGYTF.

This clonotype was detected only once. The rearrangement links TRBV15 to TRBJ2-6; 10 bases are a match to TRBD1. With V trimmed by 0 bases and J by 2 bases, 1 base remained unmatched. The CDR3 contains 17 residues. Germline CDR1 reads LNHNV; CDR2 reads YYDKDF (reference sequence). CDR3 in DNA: TGTGCCACCAGCAGAGAGGGACAGGGGACTGGGGCCAACGTCCTGACTTTC. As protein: CATSREGQGTGANVLTF.

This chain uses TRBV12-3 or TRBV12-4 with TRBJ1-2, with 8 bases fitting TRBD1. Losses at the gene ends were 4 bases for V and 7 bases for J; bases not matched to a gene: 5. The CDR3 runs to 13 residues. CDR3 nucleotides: TGTGCCAGCAGTTCCCCGGACAGGGCTGGCTACACCTTC. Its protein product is CASSSPDRAGYTF.